This TCR beta chain was profiled in a study of monozygotic twins with inflammatory bowel disease (dated by TCRdb to between 2017 and 2020). For the study in its entirety: The full study comprised some 30 monozygotic twin pairs: nine German pairs (four IBD-concordant, five IBD-discordant) and 19 IBD-discordant Danish pairs. The search for disease-associated traits relied mainly on comparing, within discordant pairs, IBD patients with their genetically identical healthy co-twins. Each individual had, on average, about 151 000 unique TCRalpha sequences and 181 000 unique TCRbeta sequences available for analysis.

Regarding this clonotype: It lacks a known antigen.

The library was built by means of 5' RACE. Each TCR library was prepared from around 3,400 ng of total RNA. For each sample, cDNA synthesis with SMARTScribe reverse transcriptase was split into eight separate reactions. During cDNA synthesis, template switching introduced unique molecular identifiers that contained a 6-nucleotide sample barcode. TCRalpha and TCRbeta cDNA was amplified in two nested PCRs of 16 and 9 cycles, and bead purification was carried out after each PCR. Before amplification, the cDNA was both treated with uracil DNA-glycosylase and purified with the QIAquick PCR purification kit. The second PCR was the step at which Illumina TruSeq-compatible adapters and sample-specific barcodes were added. TapeStation and Qubit were used to check library quality and concentration, and approximately 5.5 ng of each library went into the pool. Sequencing of the pooled libraries was done on an Illumina HiSeq2500 single-index Rapid Run using custom sequencing primers and 2 x 100 bp reads. From the authors' description of their analysis: MiGEC version 1.2.6 was used for UMI-based consensus assembly, which corrected PCR and sequencing errors. MiXCR version 2.1.1 handled V(D)J alignment, clonotype assembly and CDR3 extraction. To normalise gene usage, clonotype sharing and MAIT/NKT TCR abundance, the analysis used the top 1000, 10 000 and 20 000 clonotypes per sample. Diversity was computed as the inverse Simpson index with the vegan R package after downsampling to 27 000 UMIs. Paired Mann-Whitney U tests on discordant twin pairs were used, with Benjamini-Hochberg multiple-testing correction. After the reads were reprocessed by TCRdb, one entry was made per CDR3 protein sequence, with no DNA. The V and J calls were determined by TCRdb, not by the authors. The sample's records list approximately 340,000 distinct CDR3 sequences. The ten largest make up approximately 2% of the sample.

A roughly 2.6 ml peripheral blood sample was drawn into PAXgene tubes per donor and stored at -80°C. Without any T cell sorting, total RNA was extracted from whole blood using the PAXgene blood miRNA kit on an automated QIAcube. Peripheral blood from monozygotic twin pairs, either concordant or discordant for inflammatory bowel disease, underwent deep TCRalpha and TCRbeta repertoire profiling that used unique molecular barcoding. Smoking habits were recorded for all twin pairs, and each individual was classified as a current, former or never smoker. The research as a whole found: Compared with healthy twins, IBD patients shared fewer clonotypes with other individuals, and the difference was most pronounced in patients with signs of disease activity. Repertoire similarity did not differ between concordant and discordant twins, possibly due to limited statistical power. Because patients were on differing immunosuppressive treatments, the repertoires may have picked up extra background noise and inter-individual variability. Distinction between different T cell subtypes could not be achieved in the analysis. A decrease in TCRbeta repertoire diversity, as measured by inverse Simpson index, was observed in IBD patients compared with their healthy co-twins. No single strong signal or clonotype linked to IBD turned up in the results, so the idea that one exists was not supported.

Based on the germline V gene (reference sequence), the CDR1 and CDR2 sequences are DFQATT and SNEGSKA. Reading from cysteine to phenylalanine, the CDR3 counts 12 amino acids. No DNA accompanies this entry. The V gene is TRBV20-1 and the J gene is TRBJ1-6; TCRdb reports TRBD1, a call that lacks DNA to check it against. Material for sequencing was blood. The receptor's source is a human donor with ulcerative colitis or Crohn's disease, or a healthy co-twin of an affected twin (not recorded which). The CDR3 protein is CSGGGRDSPLHF.